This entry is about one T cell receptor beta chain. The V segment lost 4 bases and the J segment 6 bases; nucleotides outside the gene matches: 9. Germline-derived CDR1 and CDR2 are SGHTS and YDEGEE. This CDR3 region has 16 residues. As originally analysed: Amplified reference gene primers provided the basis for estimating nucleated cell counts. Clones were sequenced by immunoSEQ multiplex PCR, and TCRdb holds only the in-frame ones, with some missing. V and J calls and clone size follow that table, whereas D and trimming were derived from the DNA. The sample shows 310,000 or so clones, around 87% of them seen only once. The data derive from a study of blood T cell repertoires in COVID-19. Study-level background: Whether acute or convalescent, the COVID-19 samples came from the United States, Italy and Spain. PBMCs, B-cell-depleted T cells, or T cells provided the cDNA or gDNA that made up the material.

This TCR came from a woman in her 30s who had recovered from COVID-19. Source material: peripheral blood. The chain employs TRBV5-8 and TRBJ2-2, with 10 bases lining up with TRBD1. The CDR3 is CASSRSGTGVPGELFF. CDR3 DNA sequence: TGTGCCAGCAGCCGATCCGGGACAGGGGTGCCCGGGGAGCTGTTTTTT.